The clone carrying this TCR beta chain was detected a few times. Its target is unknown. These data are taken from a study of OX40 agonist ivuxolimab in advanced cancers. Study background: Antecedent anti-PD-1, anti-PD-L1 or anti-CTLA-4 therapy was permissible, with 40% having received some. General study points: At doses 0.1 to 3.0 mg/kg, CD4+ and CD8+ clones expanded.

This table comes from immunoSEQ multiplex PCR, and its TCRdb copy is limited to in-frame clones, with some not included. The sample holds some 69,000 clones, over 60% seen once. Germline V gene sequence: CDR1 SEHNR, CDR2 FQNEAQ (reference sequence). The CDR3 loop spans 15 amino acids. Trimming took off 1 base at V and 5 bases at J, with 14 bases between the two ends. This TCR was sampled from an adult with an advanced solid tumor such as melanoma, head and neck, liver or kidney cancer. The starting material was CD4+ or CD8+ T cells sorted from blood, obtained in a trial of the OX40 agonist ivuxolimab. The V call is TRBV7-9, the J call TRBJ2-5, with D possibly matching TRBD1 (5 bases). CDR3 DNA: TGTGCCAGCAGCTTAGGGACGCTGGGGCAGGAGACCCAGTACTTC. It specifies CASSLGTLGQETQYF.